The 28 T cell receptor beta chains reported below all come from one sample, sequenced in a study of post-analysis software for immune sequencing data. Whole-study results and caveats: Patients used about 5 TRBV segments, including TRBV5-6, TRBV5-1 and TRBV20-1, more often than controls.

Unique molecular identifiers featured in each of the TCR beta cDNA libraries. MiXCR, run by TCRdb on the PCR reads, gives a single entry per CDR3 protein. The data hold approximately 690,000 distinct CDR3 sequences, with approximately 59% observed a single time. The antigens these receptors bind are not known. What was sequenced was blood. The origin of the receptors is a girl aged 2-9 years with multiple sclerosis.

This clonotype was counted between two and nine times. The V gene is TRBV6-5, the J gene TRBJ2-1, with D maybe TRBD2 (6 bases). There are 15 residues in the CDR3. In germline, CDR1 is MNHEY, CDR2 SVGAGI. V lost 3 bases to trimming and J lost 3 bases, with 12 bases between them. In nucleotides, the CDR3 is TGTGCCAGCAGTTATGCGGCGGGGAGCTACAATGAGCAGTTCTTC. It translates to CASSYAAGSYNEQFF.

This chain connects TRBV12-5 to TRBJ2-1; D is uncertain. CDR3 size: 15 residues. Germline assignment: CDR1 LGHNT and CDR2 FRNRAP. The V and J ends lost 3 bases and 0 bases respectively, with 9 bases between them. The CDR3 region has the DNA TGTGCTAGTGGTTTCCCTCAAAGCTCCTACAATGAGCAGTTCTTC. Protein sequence: CASGFPQSSYNEQFF.

The chain has TRBV20-1 and TRBJ1-5, with D uncertain. In germline, CDR1 is DFQATT, CDR2 SNEGSKA (reference sequence). CDR3 length: 15 amino acids. Trimming stripped 3 bases from V and 1 base from J, with 13 bases between. The CDR3 protein is CSASSGITSNQPQHF. The CDR3 coding sequence is TGCAGTGCTAGTTCGGGGATAACAAGCAATCAGCCCCAGCATTTT.

This clonotype was recorded a few times. This rearrangement joins TRBV7-2 to TRBJ2-1; possible D gene TRBD2, 5 bases. Trimming took off 4 bases at V and 0 bases at J, with 7 bases between the two ends. Germline V gene data show CDR1 as SGHTA and CDR2 as FQGNSA. The CDR3 is 14 residues long. CDR3 in DNA: TGTGCCAGCAGCTCCGGGGACTCCTACAATGAGCAGTTCTTC. It translates to CASSSGDSYNEQFF.

The V gene is TRBV7-9, the J gene TRBJ2-7; 14 bases map to TRBD2. Judging by the DNA end, TRBJ2-5 fits better; the J call may be wrong. This CDR3 contains 18 residues. Germline-derived CDR1 and CDR2 are SEHNR and FQNEAQ (reference sequence). The chain's CDR3 is CASSPRLAGGPRTETQYF. CDR3 sequence (DNA): TGTGCCAGCAGCCCCAGACTAGCGGGAGGGCCGAGGACGGAGACCCAGTACTTC.

J is TRBJ2-7 and V is TRBV4-1; D is possibly TRBD2 (6 bases). This CDR3 has 16 residues. Germline CDR1 is MGHRA and CDR2 is YSYEKL. The V end was cut by 2 bases, the J end by 2 bases, with 16 bases between. The DNA of the CDR3 is TGCGCCAGCAGCCAATTTGTGGGAGGCCGAGCCTACGAGCAGTACTTC. It yields the protein CASSQFVGGRAYEQYF.

This clonotype has only one observation. The chain couples TRBV15 to TRBJ2-2, with a tentative D call TRBD1 (5 bases). This CDR3 contains 12 residues. CDR1 is LNHNV and CDR2 is YYDKDF in the germline V gene (reference sequence). V lost 7 bases and J 6 bases, leaving 9 bases between the germline ends. As DNA, the CDR3 is TGTGCCACCACCAGGGCGGCCGGGGAGCTGTTTTTT. The encoded protein is CATTRAAGELFF.

The chain combines TRBV28 with TRBJ1-2, with 7 positions matching TRBD1. The germline CDR1 and CDR2 sequences are MDHEN and SYDVKM. The CDR3 spans 15 residues. Unmatched junction bases numbered 5, after V lost 2 bases and J lost 2 bases. CDR3 bases: TGTGCCAGCAGTTTAACAGGGGCCCTAAACTATGGCTACACCTTC. As protein: CASSLTGALNYGYTF.

This clonotype has a handful of counts. The chain recombines TRBV27 with TRBJ2-1, with 7 bases identical to TRBD1. V shed 10 bases, J shed 3 bases, and the junction held 6 bases outside the gene matches. The CDR3 is made up of 13 amino acids. Germline V gene sequence: CDR1 MNHEY, CDR2 SMNVEV (reference sequence). CDR3: CATRDRHYNEQFF. CDR3 DNA sequence: TGTGCCACCAGGGACAGACACTACAATGAGCAGTTCTTC.

The rearrangement joins TRBV7-2 to TRBJ2-1; D may correspond to TRBD1 or TRBD2 (6 bases each). V gave up 5 bases and J gave up 8 bases, with 19 bases separating them. Germline V gives CDR1 SGHTA, CDR2 FQGNSA. The CDR3 runs to 15 residues. This chain's CDR3 is CASSPQTGGSDEQFF. The DNA of the CDR3 is TGTGCCAGCAGCCCCCAGACAGGAGGGTCGGATGAGCAGTTCTTC.

The chain uses TRBV12-3 or TRBV12-4 and TRBJ1-2; D is unresolved. There are 11 residues in the CDR3. Trimming shortened V by 3 bases and J by 7 bases, and 6 bases separated the two germline ends. This CDR3 reads CASSLRFGYTF. The CDR3 DNA reads as TGTGCCAGCAGTTTGAGGTTTGGCTACACCTTC.

This clonotype was seen only once. The chain recombines TRBV3-1 with TRBJ1-5; D is uncertain. CDR3 size: 13 residues. Germline V CDR1 and CDR2: LGHDT, YNNKEL (reference sequence). V lost 4 bases, J lost 6 bases, and 10 bases lay in between. The CDR3 sequence: CASSPQLGQPQHF. CDR3 bases: TGTGCCAGCAGCCCCCAGCTGGGTCAGCCCCAGCATTTT.

This clonotype was observed a few times. J is TRBJ2-4 and V is TRBV10-3, with 7 bases identical to TRBD1. Germline CDR1 and CDR2: ENHRY and SYGVKD. CDR3 length equals 14 residues. V shed 4 bases and J 1 base; nucleotides not matched to a gene: 1. The CDR3 nucleotides are TGTGCCATCAGTGCACAGGGGGCCAAAAACATTCAGTACTTC. This gives the protein CAISAQGAKNIQYF.

Only a few counts were recorded for this clonotype. V is TRBV4-3 and J is TRBJ2-1, with D perhaps matching TRBD1 or TRBD2 (7 bases each). CDR1 and CDR2 (germline): LGHNA, YSLEER. The V end lost 4 bases, the J end lost 4 bases, and 32 bases lay between the germline ends. This CDR3 spans 21 amino acids. The CDR3 is CASSRRAPHRGNWREYNEQFF. CDR3 DNA sequence: TGCGCCAGCAGCCGCCGGGCGCCCCACAGGGGTAATTGGCGGGAGTACAATGAGCAGTTCTTC.

V gene TRBV29-1 combines with J gene TRBJ2-1; the D gene is possibly TRBD2 (6 bases). This CDR3 has 13 amino acids. V gave up 3 bases and J gave up 3 bases, with 9 bases separating them. Germline V gene lookup returns CDR1 SQVTM and CDR2 ANQGSEA. The chain's CDR3 is CSVEFGSYNEQFF. The CDR3 DNA sequence: TGCAGCGTTGAGTTCGGGAGCTACAATGAGCAGTTCTTC.

This sequence joins TRBV21-1 and TRBJ2-6; TRBD2, the D gene given by the table, was not confirmed from the DNA. TRBV21-1 is a known pseudogene. The CDR3 loop spans 17 amino acids. Here the CDR3 DNA reads TGTGCCAGCAGCACCAACCCTCAGGGAGGCGGGGCCAACGTCCTGACTTTC. It specifies CASSTNPQGGGANVLTF.

To note about this clonotype: The junction departs from germline at one end; a sequencing error may be responsible. The chain joins TRBV4-1 to TRBJ2-7; 9 bases are a match to TRBD2. The CDR3 totals 14 residues. The germline gives CDR1 MGHRA, CDR2 YSYEKL. The CDR3 is CACSQVRSGREQYF. CDR3 in DNA: TGCGCCTGCAGCCAAGTTAGGAGCGGGAGGGAGCAGTACTTC.

Here the CDR3 reads CASSIRGRDIQYF. The CDR3, as DNA: TGTGCCAGTAGTATTAGGGGCCGCGACATTCAGTACTTC. The J gene is TRBJ2-4, the V gene TRBV19, with D tentatively TRBD1 (5 bases). V gave up 3 bases and J gave up 8 bases, with 11 bases separating them. This CDR3 is 13 amino acids long. Germline CDR1 LNHDA, CDR2 SQIVND (reference sequence).

The V and J genes are TRBV2 and TRBJ2-1, with 11 nucleotides matching TRBD2. Germline CDR1 and CDR2: SNHLY and FYNNEI. V lost 7 bases and J lost 3; bases outside the gene matches: 5. The CDR3 covers 15 residues. CDR3 region: CASKTSGALYNEQFF. The CDR3 nucleotides read TGTGCCAGCAAGACTAGCGGGGCCCTCTACAATGAGCAGTTCTTC.

The chain employs TRBV6-2 or TRBV6-3 and TRBJ2-1; D might be TRBD2 (5 bases). V was trimmed by 5 bases and J by 7 bases, leaving 15 bases between them. CDR1 is MNHEY and CDR2 is SVGEGT in the germline V gene. CDR3 length: 14 amino acids. The CDR3 spells CASSGEKRRNEQFF. CDR3 nucleotides: TGTGCCAGCAGTGGGGAGAAGAGGAGGAATGAGCAGTTCTTC.

For this clonotype: The germline gene is not matched at one end of the junction; a read error may be the cause. V is TRBV7-6 and J is TRBJ2-1, with no clear D. The germline V gene encodes CDR1 SGHVS and CDR2 FNYEAQ. The CDR3 spans 12 residues. As DNA, the CDR3 is TGCGCCAGCAGCTTACCTTCCCATGAGCAGTTCTTC. Residues: CASSLPSHEQFF.

The chain has TRBV29-1 and TRBJ2-4, with D uncertain. The CDR3 totals 13 residues. The germline V gene encodes CDR1 SQVTM and CDR2 ANQGSEA. V was shortened by 2 bases and J by 6 bases, with 11 bases between the two germline ends. CDR3 loop: CSVEIRSGNIQYF. The CDR3 region has the DNA TGCAGCGTTGAAATCAGGTCGGGAAACATTCAGTACTTC.

This clonotype has more than one count but fewer than ten. This chain uses TRBV7-3 with TRBJ2-5, with a tentative D call TRBD2 (6 bases). The DNA end is a closer match to TRBJ2-7, so the J assignment may be wrong. The CDR3 sequence is 15 residues long. Germline assignment: CDR1 SGHTA and CDR2 FQGTGA. The CDR3 sequence is CASSLRGGVEYEQYF. DNA for the CDR3: TGTGCCAGCAGCTTAAGGGGCGGGGTGGAATACGAGCAGTACTTC.

The chain carries TRBV4-3 and TRBJ2-4; 7 nucleotides align to TRBD2. Germline V gives CDR1 LGHNA, CDR2 YSLEER. CDR3 length: 13 residues. The junction had 1 base not matched to a gene; V was cut back by 3 bases and J by 5 bases. The DNA for the CDR3 is TGCGCCAGCAGCCAGGCGGGGGAAAACATTCAGTACTTC. Residues: CASSQAGENIQYF.

The chain couples TRBV3-1 to TRBJ2-1, with 10 positions matching TRBD2. This CDR3 contains 15 residues. V trimming: 5 bases; J trimming: 4 bases; junction bases outside the gene matches: 5. Germline CDR1 reads LGHDT; CDR2 reads YNNKEL (reference sequence). The CDR3 reads CASSYGTSEYNEQFF. The CDR3, as DNA: TGTGCCAGCAGCTACGGGACTAGCGAATACAATGAGCAGTTCTTC.

CDR3 region: CAISESGYEQYF. In nucleotides, the CDR3 is TGTGCCATCAGTGAGTCTGGATACGAGCAGTACTTC. The chain links TRBV10-3 to TRBJ2-7; no clear D. Per germline, CDR1 ENHRY and CDR2 SYGVKD. Trimming took 0 bases from V and 4 from J, leaving 4 bases between them. This CDR3 region has 12 residues.

The chain links TRBV4-3 to TRBJ1-2; D unclear. CDR3 length equals 15 residues. Trimming took 2 bases from V and 3 from J, leaving 13 bases between them. Germline V gives CDR1 LGHNA, CDR2 YSLEER. CDR3 bases: TGCGCCAGCAGCCAACTGACGTCCTCGGACTATGGCTACACCTTC. Its translation is CASSQLTSSDYGYTF.

This chain links TRBV11-2 with TRBJ2-1; 10 nucleotides line up with TRBD1. The CDR3 is 16 residues long. V gave up 7 bases and J gave up 6 bases; unmatched junction bases: 12. CDR1 SGHAT and CDR2 FQNNGV come from the germline V gene. The chain's CDR3 is CASTPRGTGVFNEQFF. In DNA, the CDR3 is TGTGCCAGCACCCCCCGGGGGACAGGGGTCTTCAATGAGCAGTTCTTC.